This T cell receptor (beta chain) is drawn from a study of blood T cell repertoires in COVID-19. About the study: Both acute and convalescent COVID-19 samples were obtained from the United States, Italy and Spain.

In the original workflow: Estimation of nucleated cell counts relied on the amplification of reference gene primers. The data were produced by immunoSEQ multiplex PCR, yet TCRdb's version contains in-frame clones alone and is incomplete. V and J calls and clone size come straight from that table; D and trimming were deduced from the DNA. The table lists tens of thousands of clones, around 86% of them singletons, with more than 0.85% in the top ten. The length of the CDR3 is 17 residues. Germline trimming cut 5 bases from V and 6 bases from J; bases unmatched to any gene: 12. Germline V gives CDR1 SGHTA, CDR2 FQGNSA.

V and J are TRBV7-2 and TRBJ2-3, with 12 bases identical to TRBD2. The sequencing input was peripheral blood. The clonotype comes from a human donor in a cohort sampled during active COVID-19. In nucleotides, the CDR3 is TGTGCCAGCAGCCCCGGTGGAGGACTAGCGGGATTGGATACGCAGTATTTT. It is translated as CASSPGGGLAGLDTQYF.